This T cell receptor (beta chain) is drawn from a study of T-cell memory formation after mild COVID-19 (dated by TCRdb to the early 2020s). Background on the whole study: TCR sequence clusters from the two donors were largely donor specific. In a couple of donors, T-cell clones that expanded and contracted after mild COVID-19 were followed by sequencing TCRalpha and TCRbeta repertoires longitudinally. The cohort comprised two young, previously healthy adult volunteers, one female and one male. The paper as a whole reports these results and caveats: SARS-CoV-2 specificity was not confirmed for the second-wave clones peaking on day 37. Contracting CD4+ clones appeared mostly in the CM and EM memory subsets, whereas CD8+ clones were enriched in EMRA. Some responding clones were detected in pre-infection memory, suggesting pre-existing cross-reactive memory T cells joined the SARS-CoV-2 response. From day 15 to 85, contracting clones showed balanced CD4/CD8 phenotypes, whereas a second wave of clones that expanded from day 15 to 37 leaned towards CD4+. The study covered only a couple of mild cases, and larger cohorts including severe cases with pre-infection samples were considered necessary.

Note on this clonotype: Its antigen remains undetermined. Base qualities are not at hand, and no much larger clone is one base apart.

The instrument was an Illumina NovaSeq 6000. TCRalpha and TCRbeta cDNA libraries were built by 5'RACE with constant-segment primers, adding sample barcodes and unique molecular identifiers. RNA was extracted from every sample with Trizol reagent. Libraries were amplified in two PCR steps, with a second sample barcode and Illumina TruSeq adapters added in the second step. The libraries were sequenced on an Illumina NovaSeq using 2 x 150 bp paired-end reads. As for the authors' bioinformatics: Demultiplexing of reads and collapsing into UMI-guided consensus sequences were performed with migec v1.2.7. Using mixcr v2.1.11, UMI consensuses were aligned to TRA and TRB V and J templates and then assembled into clonotypes. Expanded or contracted clonotypes were those called significant by both edgeR and NoisET, with noise models trained on biological replicates. For edgeR calls, the cutoffs were a false discovery rate-adjusted p below 0.01 and a log2 fold-change threshold of 1. As an exploratory analysis of dynamics, PCA with hierarchical clustering was applied to max-normalized trajectories of the 1000 most abundant clonotypes. Each responding clone was given a CD4 or CD8 phenotype based on the CD4+ and CD8+ repertoires, which had been sequenced separately. Using fastp trimming at Q25 and MiXCR clonotype assembly, TCRdb reanalyzed the public sequencing data and kept in-frame beta chains. CDR3 protein duplicates are merged, each entry listing the most common genes and DNA. The V and J calls, along with clone size, are taken from TCRdb and not from the paper's own processing. The sample includes 430,000 or so distinct CDR3 sequences, with approximately 23% observed a single time. In total, the top ten clones hold around 12% of the sample.

Ficoll-Paque density gradient centrifugation was used to isolate PBMCs. The cysteine opens and the phenylalanine closes a CDR3 of 16 amino acids. Left in the record is the CDR3 DNA by itself, 48 bases read in frame from the first base. Sequences LNHDA (CDR1) and SQIVND (CDR2) are obtained from the germline V gene (reference sequence). V and J are truncated by 5 bases and 5 bases respectively, leaving an intervening sequence of 22 bases. Material: PBMCs or a T cell subset sorted from them (not recorded which). The TCR was taken from an adult woman who had mild COVID-19 (a few samples of this study predate the infection). The sample titles of this study are shuffled in the database, so cell type and time point are left out; the donor was told from shared clones. The sequence is built from TRBV19 and TRBJ2-7; perhaps TRBD2 is the D gene, with 6 bases matching. The CDR3 amino acid sequence is: CASSSLPTGVGDEQYF. The DNA sequence follows: TGTGCCAGTAGTTCCCTCCCCACGGGAGTAGGCGACGAGCAGTACTTC.